The present T cell receptor (beta chain) was sequenced within a study of T cell repertoires in cytomegalovirus infection. Background on the study: Recently identified HLA-C-restricted CMV epitopes and well-studied HLA-B-restricted CMV epitopes were used by the study. Shared public TCR beta signatures pointed to both CMV infection and a matching HLA type. General study points: Dominating the ex vivo response were HLA-C-restricted CMV-specific TCR beta clonotypes.

From the reads, TCRdb called clonotypes with MiXCR, one entry per CDR3 protein. The repertoire holds 250,000 to 300,000 distinct CDR3 sequences, approximately 22% seen once, with approximately 19% in the top ten. This clonotype occurred a few times. The target antigen is unknown. CDR1 and CDR2 from the germline V gene are MDHEN and SYDVKM. V was pared by 6 bases and J by 7 bases, with 14 bases of the junction left unmatched. The CDR3 sequence is 16 residues long. This specimen consisted of cultured PBMCs, obtained from culture after CMV antigen stimulation. The chain has TRBV28 and TRBJ1-1, with 10 bases matching TRBD1. This receptor was obtained from a human donor in good health (CMV status not recorded). Some clones in this sample may be carry-over from other donors' samples. For the CDR3, the DNA is TGTGCCAGCAGGGGACAGGGGAATAAATATGAGAGTGAAGCTTTCTTT. Its translation is CASRGQGNKYESEAFF. Full variable domain (missing parts from reference TRBV28 and TRBJ1-1): DVKVTQSSRYLVKRTGEKVFLECVQDMDHENMFWYRQDPGLGLRLIYFSYDVKMKEKGDIPEGYSVSREKKERFSLILESASTNQTSMYLCASRGQGNKYESEAFFGQGTRLTVV.